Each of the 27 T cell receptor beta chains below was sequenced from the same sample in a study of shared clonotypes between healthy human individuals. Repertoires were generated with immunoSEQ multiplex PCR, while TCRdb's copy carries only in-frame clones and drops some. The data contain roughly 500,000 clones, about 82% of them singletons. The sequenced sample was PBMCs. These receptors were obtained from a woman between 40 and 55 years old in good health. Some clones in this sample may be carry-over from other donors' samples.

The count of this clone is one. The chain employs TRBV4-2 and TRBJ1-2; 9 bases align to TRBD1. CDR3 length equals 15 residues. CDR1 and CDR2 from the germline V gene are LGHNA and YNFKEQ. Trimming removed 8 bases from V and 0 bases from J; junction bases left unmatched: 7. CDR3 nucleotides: TGTGCCAGCGTCGATAGGGACAGGGCTAACTATGGCTACACCTTC. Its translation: CASVDRDRANYGYTF.

The CDR3 DNA reads as TGTGCCAGCAGGGGAGACAGGGTGGGGGTCACTGAAGCTTTCTTT. It codes for CASRGDRVGVTEAFF. The J gene is TRBJ1-1, the V gene TRBV28; 7 bases match TRBD1. The CDR3 covers 15 residues. Germline CDR1 and CDR2: MDHEN and SYDVKM. The trim removed 6 bases at V and 4 bases at J, leaving 11 bases unmatched.

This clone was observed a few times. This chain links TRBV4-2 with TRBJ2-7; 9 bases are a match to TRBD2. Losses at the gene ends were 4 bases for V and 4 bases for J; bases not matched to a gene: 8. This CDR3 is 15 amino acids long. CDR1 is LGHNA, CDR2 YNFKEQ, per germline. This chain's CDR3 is CASSLIAGVTYEQYF. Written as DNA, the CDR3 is TGTGCCAGCAGCCTGATAGCGGGAGTTACGTACGAGCAGTACTTC.

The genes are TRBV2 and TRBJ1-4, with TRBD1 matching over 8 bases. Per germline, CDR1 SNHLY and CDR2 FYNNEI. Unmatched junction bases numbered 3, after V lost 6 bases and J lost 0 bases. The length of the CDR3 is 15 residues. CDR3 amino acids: CASREDRATNEKLFF. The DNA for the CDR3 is TGTGCCAGCAGAGAGGACAGGGCAACTAATGAAAAACTGTTTTTT. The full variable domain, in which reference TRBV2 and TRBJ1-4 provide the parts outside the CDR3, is EPEVTQTPSHQVTQMGQEVILRCVPISNHLYFYWYRQILGQKVEFLVSFYNNEISEKSEIFDDQFSVERPDGSNFTLKIRSTKLEDSAMYFCASREDRATNEKLFFGSGTQLSVL.

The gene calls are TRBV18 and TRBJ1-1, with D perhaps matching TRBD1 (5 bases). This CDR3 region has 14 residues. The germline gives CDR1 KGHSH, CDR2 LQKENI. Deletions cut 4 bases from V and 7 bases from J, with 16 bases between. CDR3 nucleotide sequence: TGTGCCAGCTCACATGAGACAGCTTCCTTTGAAGCTTTCTTT. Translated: CASSHETASFEAFF.

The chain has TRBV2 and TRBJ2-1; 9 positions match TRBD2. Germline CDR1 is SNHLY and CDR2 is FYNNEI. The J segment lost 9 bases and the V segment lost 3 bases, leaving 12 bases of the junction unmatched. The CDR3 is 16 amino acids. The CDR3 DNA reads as TGTGCCAGCAGTGAGCGACTAGCGGACTACGGGGGTGAGCAGTTCTTC. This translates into CASSERLADYGGEQFF. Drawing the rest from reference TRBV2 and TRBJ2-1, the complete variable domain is EPEVTQTPSHQVTQMGQEVILRCVPISNHLYFYWYRQILGQKVEFLVSFYNNEISEKSEIFDDQFSVERPDGSNFTLKIRSTKLEDSAMYFCASSERLADYGGEQFFGPGTRLTVL.

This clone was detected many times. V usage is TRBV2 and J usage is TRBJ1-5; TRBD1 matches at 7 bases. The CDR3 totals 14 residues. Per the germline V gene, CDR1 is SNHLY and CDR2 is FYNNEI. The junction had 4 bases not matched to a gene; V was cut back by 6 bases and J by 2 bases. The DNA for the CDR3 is TGTGCCAGCAGACTCACAGGGGGCAATCAGCCCCAGCATTTT. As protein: CASRLTGGNQPQHF.

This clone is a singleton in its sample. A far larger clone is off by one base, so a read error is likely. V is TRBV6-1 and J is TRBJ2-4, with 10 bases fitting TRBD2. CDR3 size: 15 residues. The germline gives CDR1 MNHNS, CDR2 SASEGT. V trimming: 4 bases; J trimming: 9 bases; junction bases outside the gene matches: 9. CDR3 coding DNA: TGTGCCAGCAGTGTGATAGCGGGAGGAGTAAGCATTCAGTACTTC. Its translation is CASSVIAGGVSIQYF.

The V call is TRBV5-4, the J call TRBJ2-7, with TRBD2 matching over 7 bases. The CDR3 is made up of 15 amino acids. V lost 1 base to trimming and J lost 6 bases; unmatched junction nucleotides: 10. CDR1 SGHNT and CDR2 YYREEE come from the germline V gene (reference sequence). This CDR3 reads CASSLSHGRRGEQYF. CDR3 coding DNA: TGTGCCAGCAGCTTGAGCCACGGGAGGAGAGGCGAGCAGTACTTC. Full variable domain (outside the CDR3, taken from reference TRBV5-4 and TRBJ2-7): ETGVTQSPTHLIKTRGQQVTLRCSSQSGHNTVSWYQQALGQGPQFIFQYYREEENGRGNFPPRFSGLQFPNYSSELNVNALELDDSALYLCASSLSHGRRGEQYFGPGTRLTVT.

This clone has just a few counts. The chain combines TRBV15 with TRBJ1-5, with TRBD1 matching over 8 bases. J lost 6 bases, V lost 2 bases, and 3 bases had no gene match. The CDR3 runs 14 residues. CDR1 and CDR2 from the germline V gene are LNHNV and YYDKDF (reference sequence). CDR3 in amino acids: CATSRQGAFQPQHF. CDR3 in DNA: TGTGCCACCAGCAGACAGGGGGCGTTTCAGCCCCAGCATTTT.

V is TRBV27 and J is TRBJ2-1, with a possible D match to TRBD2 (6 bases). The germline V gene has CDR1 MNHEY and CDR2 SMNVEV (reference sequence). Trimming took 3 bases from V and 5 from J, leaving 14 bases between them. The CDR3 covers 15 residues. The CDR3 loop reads CASSFNSGKNNEQFF. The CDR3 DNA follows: TGTGCCAGCAGTTTTAATAGCGGTAAAAACAATGAGCAGTTCTTC.

The CDR3, as DNA: TGTGCCAGGTCCAGCGGGACGAACGGGACCGGGGAGCTGTTTTTT. Protein sequence: CARSSGTNGTGELFF. The chain recombines TRBV5-6 with TRBJ2-2, with 7 bases fitting TRBD2. V trimming: 8 bases; J trimming: 5 bases; junction bases outside the gene matches: 12. Germline CDR1 is SGHDT and CDR2 is YYEEEE. This CDR3 is built from 15 residues.

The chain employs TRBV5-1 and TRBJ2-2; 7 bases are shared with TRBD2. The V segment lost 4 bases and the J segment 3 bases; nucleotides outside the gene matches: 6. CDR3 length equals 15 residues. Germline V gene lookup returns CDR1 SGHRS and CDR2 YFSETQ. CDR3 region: CASSPDGGYTGELFF. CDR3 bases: TGCGCCAGCAGCCCAGACGGGGGGTACACCGGGGAGCTGTTTTTT.

CDR3 loop: CASSEPDRGLRTDTQYF. DNA of the CDR3: TGTGCCAGCAGTGAACCGGACAGGGGGCTTCGCACAGATACGCAGTATTTT. This sequence joins TRBV6-1 and TRBJ2-3; TRBD1 aligns across 11 bases. V lost 2 bases and J lost 1; bases outside the gene matches: 5. The germline gives CDR1 MNHNS, CDR2 SASEGT. CDR3 length: 17 residues.

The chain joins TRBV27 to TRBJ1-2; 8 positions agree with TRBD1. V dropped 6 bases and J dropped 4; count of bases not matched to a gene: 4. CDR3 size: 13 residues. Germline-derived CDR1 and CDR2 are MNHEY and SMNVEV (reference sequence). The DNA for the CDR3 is TGTGCCAGCAGATACACAGGGGGCTATGGCTACACCTTC. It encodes CASRYTGGYGYTF.

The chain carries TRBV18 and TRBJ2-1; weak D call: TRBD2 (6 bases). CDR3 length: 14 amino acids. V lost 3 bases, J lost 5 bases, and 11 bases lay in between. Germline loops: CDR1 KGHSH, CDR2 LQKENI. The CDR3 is CASSPGGFNNEQFF. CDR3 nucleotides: TGTGCCAGCTCACCTGGGGGGTTCAACAATGAGCAGTTCTTC.

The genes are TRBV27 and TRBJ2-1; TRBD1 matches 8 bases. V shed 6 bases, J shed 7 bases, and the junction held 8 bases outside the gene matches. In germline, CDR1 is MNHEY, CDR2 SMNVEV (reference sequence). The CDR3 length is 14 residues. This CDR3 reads CASRPRTGWNEQFF. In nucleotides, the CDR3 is TGTGCCAGCAGGCCACGGACAGGGTGGAATGAGCAGTTCTTC.

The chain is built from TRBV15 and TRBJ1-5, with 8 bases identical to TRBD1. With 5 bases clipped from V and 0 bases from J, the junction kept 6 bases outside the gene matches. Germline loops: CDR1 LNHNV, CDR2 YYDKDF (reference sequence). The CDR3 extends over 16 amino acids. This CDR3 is CATSPRTGNSNQPQHF. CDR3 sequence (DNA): TGTGCCACCAGCCCTCGGACAGGGAATAGCAATCAGCCCCAGCATTTT.

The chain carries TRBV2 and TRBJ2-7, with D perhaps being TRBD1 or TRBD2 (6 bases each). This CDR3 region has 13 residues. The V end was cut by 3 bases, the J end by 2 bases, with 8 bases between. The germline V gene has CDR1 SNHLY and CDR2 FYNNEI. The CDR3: CASSDGGPYEQYF. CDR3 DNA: TGTGCCAGCAGTGATGGGGGGCCCTACGAGCAGTACTTC.

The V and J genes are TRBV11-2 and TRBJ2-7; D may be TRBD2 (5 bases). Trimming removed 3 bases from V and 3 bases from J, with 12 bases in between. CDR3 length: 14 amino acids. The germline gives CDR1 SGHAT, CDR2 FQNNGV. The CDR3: CASSLNSGFYEQYF. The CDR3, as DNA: TGTGCCAGCAGCTTGAACAGCGGCTTCTACGAGCAGTACTTC.

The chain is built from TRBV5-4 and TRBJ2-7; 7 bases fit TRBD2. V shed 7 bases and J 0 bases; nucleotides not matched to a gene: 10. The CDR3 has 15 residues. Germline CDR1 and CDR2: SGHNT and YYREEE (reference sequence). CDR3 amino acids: CASSEMGRASYEQYF. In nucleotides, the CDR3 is TGTGCCAGCTCCGAGATGGGGAGGGCCTCCTACGAGCAGTACTTC.

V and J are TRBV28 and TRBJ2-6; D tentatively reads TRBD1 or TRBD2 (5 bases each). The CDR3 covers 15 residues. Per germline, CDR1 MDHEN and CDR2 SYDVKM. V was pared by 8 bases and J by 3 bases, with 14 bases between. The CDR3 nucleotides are TGTGCCAGCCGACAGAGAGGAGGTGGGGCCAACGTCCTGACTTTC. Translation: CASRQRGGGANVLTF. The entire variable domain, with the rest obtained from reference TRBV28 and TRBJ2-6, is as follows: DVKVTQSSRYLVKRTGEKVFLECVQDMDHENMFWYRQDPGLGLRLIYFSYDVKMKEKGDIPEGYSVSREKKERFSLILESASTNQTSMYLCASRQRGGGANVLTFGAGSRLTVL.

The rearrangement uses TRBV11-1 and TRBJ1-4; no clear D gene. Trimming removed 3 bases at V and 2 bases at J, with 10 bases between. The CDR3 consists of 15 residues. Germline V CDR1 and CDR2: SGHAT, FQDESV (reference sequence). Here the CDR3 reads CASSFDGLTNEKLFF. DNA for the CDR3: TGTGCCAGCAGCTTTGACGGTTTGACTAATGAAAAACTGTTTTTT. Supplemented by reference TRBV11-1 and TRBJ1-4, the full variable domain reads EAEVAQSPRYKITEKSQAVAFWCDPISGHATLYWYRQILGQGPELLVQFQDESVVDDSQLPKDRFSAERLKGVDSTLKIQPAELGDSAMYLCASSFDGLTNEKLFFGSGTQLSVL.

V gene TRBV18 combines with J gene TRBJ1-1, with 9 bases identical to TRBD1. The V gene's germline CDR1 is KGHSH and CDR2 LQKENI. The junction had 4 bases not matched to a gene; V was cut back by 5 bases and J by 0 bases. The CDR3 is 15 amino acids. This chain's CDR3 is CASSEGQGMNTEAFF. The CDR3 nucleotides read TGTGCCAGCTCAGAAGGACAGGGGATGAACACTGAAGCTTTCTTT.

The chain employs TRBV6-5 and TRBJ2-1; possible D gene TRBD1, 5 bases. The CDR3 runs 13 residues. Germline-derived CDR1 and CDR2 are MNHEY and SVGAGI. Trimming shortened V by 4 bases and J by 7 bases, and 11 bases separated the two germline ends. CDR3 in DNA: TGTGCCAGCAGTTTAAGTGGGGCTAATGAGCAGTTCTTC. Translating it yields CASSLSGANEQFF.

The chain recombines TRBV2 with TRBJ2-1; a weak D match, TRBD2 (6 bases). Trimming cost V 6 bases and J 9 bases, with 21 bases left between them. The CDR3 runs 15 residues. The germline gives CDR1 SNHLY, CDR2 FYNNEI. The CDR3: CASSGTSSRTSEQFF. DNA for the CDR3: TGTGCCAGCAGCGGCACTAGCTCACGAACTAGTGAGCAGTTCTTC. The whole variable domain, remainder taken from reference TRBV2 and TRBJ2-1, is EPEVTQTPSHQVTQMGQEVILRCVPISNHLYFYWYRQILGQKVEFLVSFYNNEISEKSEIFDDQFSVERPDGSNFTLKIRSTKLEDSAMYFCASSGTSSRTSEQFFGPGTRLTVL.

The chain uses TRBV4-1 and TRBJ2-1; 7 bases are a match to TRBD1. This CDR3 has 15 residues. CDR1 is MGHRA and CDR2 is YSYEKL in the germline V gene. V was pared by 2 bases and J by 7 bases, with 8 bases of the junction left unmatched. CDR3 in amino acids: CASSQTGTAINEQFF. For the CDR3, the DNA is TGCGCCAGCAGCCAAACCGGGACAGCAATAAATGAGCAGTTCTTC.